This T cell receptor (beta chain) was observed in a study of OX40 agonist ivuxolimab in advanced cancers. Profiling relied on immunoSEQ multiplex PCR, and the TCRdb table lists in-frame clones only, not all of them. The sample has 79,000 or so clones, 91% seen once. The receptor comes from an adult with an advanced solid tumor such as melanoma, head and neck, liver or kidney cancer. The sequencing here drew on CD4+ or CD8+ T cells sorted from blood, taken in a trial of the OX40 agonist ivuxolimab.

For the CDR3, the DNA is TGTGCCAGTAGCGAACTAGCGGGAAGCGGGACCCAGTACTTC. Translating it yields CASSELAGSGTQYF. The genes are TRBV19 and TRBJ2-5; 10 bases agree with TRBD2. V dropped 6 bases and J dropped 7; count of bases not matched to a gene: 8. CDR3 length equals 14 residues. CDR1 and CDR2 (germline): LNHDA, SQIVND (reference sequence).